Described below is a single T cell receptor beta chain sequence and its context. Its antigen is currently unknown. Sequencing used immunoSEQ multiplex PCR; TCRdb keeps in-frame clones, though not all of them. The data hold approximately 90,000 clones, with under 85% observed a single time. This record belongs to a study of PD-1 blockade in classical Hodgkin lymphoma. Time point defined: cycle 4 day 1 (C4D1), after about 6 weeks of nivolumab. Each and every patient relapsed after autologous stem cell transplantation, and patients got differing brentuximab vedotin exposure. Best overall response was complete response, partial response or progressive disease in these relapsed/refractory classical Hodgkin lymphoma patients. V dropped 1 base and J dropped 7 bases, with 11 bases sitting between them. This CDR3 comprises 14 residues. Germline V lookup: CDR1 SGDLS, CDR2 YYNGEE. Study-level findings and limits: Although disease activity or prior therapy may be involved, causes of the repertoire differences remain undefined. Those patients who began receiving nivolumab less than 1 year after ASCT had lower diversity, and they were excluded.

The source material was peripheral blood mononuclear cells (PBMCs), sampled before the fourth cycle of nivolumab. The chain employs TRBV9 and TRBJ2-2; D is unclear. The receptor comes from a human donor with classical Hodgkin lymphoma. The CDR3 region is CASSVSARSGELFF. DNA of the CDR3: TGTGCCAGCAGCGTATCGGCGCGAAGCGGGGAGCTGTTTTTT. The variable domain in full, completed from reference TRBV9 and TRBJ2-2, reads DSGVTQTPKHLITATGQRVTLRCSPRSGDLSVYWYQQSLDQGLQFLIQYYNGEERAKGNILERFSAQQFPDLHSELNLSSLELGDSALYFCASSVSARSGELFFGEGSRLTVL.